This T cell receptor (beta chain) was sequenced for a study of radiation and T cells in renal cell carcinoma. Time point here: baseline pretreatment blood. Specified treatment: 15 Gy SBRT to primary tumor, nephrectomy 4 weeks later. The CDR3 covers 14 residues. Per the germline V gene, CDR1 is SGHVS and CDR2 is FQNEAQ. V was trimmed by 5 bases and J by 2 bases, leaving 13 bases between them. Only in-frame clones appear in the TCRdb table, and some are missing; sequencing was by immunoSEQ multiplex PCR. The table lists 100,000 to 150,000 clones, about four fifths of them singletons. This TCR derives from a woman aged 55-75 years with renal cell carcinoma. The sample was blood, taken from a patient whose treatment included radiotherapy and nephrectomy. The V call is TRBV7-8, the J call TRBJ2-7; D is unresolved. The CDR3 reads CASSQGLWAYEQYF. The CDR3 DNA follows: TGTGCCAGCAGCCAAGGATTGTGGGCCTACGAGCAGTACTTC.